A selection of T cell receptor beta chains follows, all from one sample in a study of shared clonotypes between healthy human individuals. Sequencing used immunoSEQ multiplex PCR; TCRdb keeps in-frame clones, though not all of them. The sample lists millions of clones, about 92% occurring once. Source material: naive CD4+ T cells from PBMCs. The source of these receptors is a man younger than 35 in good health. Some clones in this sample may be carry-over from other donors' samples. The CDR3 runs from the conserved cysteine through the conserved F or W. The D gene is left open where the match is weak. Expanded clones are given a class, and other clones once, few, many or no size at all.

>13|TRBJ1-1|NA|NA|TRBV6-1
CASSEVGAAEAFF
TGTGCCAGCAGTGAGGTAGGGGCGGCTGAAGCTTTCTTT
>15|TRBJ1-2|NA|NA|TRBV10-3
CAISESGRLNYGYTF
TGTGCCATCAGTGAGTCCGGGAGACTTAACTATGGCTACACCTTC
>11|TRBJ1-1|NA|TRBD1|TRBV30
CAGGQDTEAFF
TGTGCCGGGGGACAGGACACTGAAGCTTTCTTT
>16|TRBJ2-2|NA|TRBD1|TRBV5-6
CASSPPRTGPRGELFF
TGTGCCAGCAGCCCACCCCGGACAGGCCCCCGTGGGGAGCTGTTTTTT
>15|TRBJ2-2|NA|TRBD2|TRBV5-1
CASSVRDYNTGELFF
TGCGCCAGCAGCGTCCGGGACTATAACACCGGGGAGCTGTTTTTT
>15|TRBJ2-6|NA|NA|TRBV7-9
CASRQTGSGANVLTF
TGTGCCAGCAGGCAAACAGGCTCTGGGGCCAACGTCCTGACTTTC
>15|TRBJ2-1|NA|NA|TRBV5-1
CASSLELTSSASQFF
TGCGCCAGCAGCTTGGAATTAACCAGTTCGGCTAGCCAGTTCTTC
>15|TRBJ1-2|NA|NA|TRBV7-9
CASSQTTGIRGGYTF
TGTGCCAGCAGCCAAACTACAGGGATTCGCGGTGGCTACACCTTC
>11|TRBJ2-7|NA|TRBD1|TRBV20-1
CSARPQGQQYF
TGCAGTGCTAGGCCACAGGGGCAGCAGTACTTC
>13|TRBJ2-5|NA|NA|TRBV5-6
CASSLGLKETQYF
TGTGCCAGCAGCTTGGGTTTGAAAGAGACCCAGTACTTC
>16|TRBJ2-2|NA|TRBD2|TRBV5-1
CASSRILAGGAGELFF
TGCGCCAGCAGCCGGATACTAGCGGGGGGCGCCGGGGAGCTGTTTTTT
>14|TRBJ2-7|NA|TRBD1|TRBV27
CASSGQGLTYEQYF
TGTGCCAGCAGTGGACAGGGTCTGACCTACGAGCAGTACTTC
>15|TRBJ1-2|NA|NA|TRBV6-1
CASSDGLLNLNGYTF
TGTGCCAGCAGTGATGGCCTCTTGAACCTCAATGGCTACACCTTC
>14|TRBJ2-1|NA|TRBD2|TRBV2
CASSGLAAGNEQFF
TGTGCCAGCAGCGGACTAGCGGCGGGGAATGAGCAGTTCTTC
>14|TRBJ2-5|NA|TRBD1|TRBV5-4
CASSRGQGSETQYF
TGTGCCAGCAGCCGCGGACAGGGGTCGGAGACCCAGTACTTC
>13|TRBJ1-1|NA|TRBD1|TRBV6-6
CASRTGARGEAFF
TGTGCCAGCAGGACAGGGGCGCGAGGTGAAGCTTTCTTT
>13|TRBJ1-1|NA|NA|TRBV5-4
CASSFVREAEAFF
TGTGCCAGCAGCTTTGTGAGGGAGGCTGAAGCTTTCTTT
>15|TRBJ1-4|few|TRBD1|TRBV30
CAWRPGDRGGEKLFF
TGTGCCTGGAGGCCAGGGGACAGGGGAGGGGAAAAACTGTTTTTT
>16|TRBJ1-5|once|TRBD1|TRBV28
CASTPVGQGEGQPQHF
TGTGCCAGCACTCCAGTCGGACAGGGGGAAGGTCAGCCCCAGCATTTT
>13|TRBJ2-3|NA|NA|TRBV5-4
CASSFKGTDTQYF
TGTGCCAGCAGCTTTAAGGGCACAGATACGCAGTATTTT
>16|TRBJ1-1|NA|NA|TRBV2
CASSETGDEYDTEAFF
TGTGCCAGCAGTGAGACGGGAGATGAGTACGACACTGAAGCTTTCTTT
>14|TRBJ2-5|NA|TRBD2|TRBV7-2
CASTKPSGTETQYF
TGTGCCAGCACTAAGCCTAGCGGGACAGAGACCCAGTACTTC
>15|TRBJ2-1|once|NA|TRBV18
CASSSIQGVNDEQFF
TGTGCCAGCTCATCGATCCAGGGAGTTAATGATGAGCAGTTCTTC
>17|TRBJ2-1|NA|TRBD2|TRBV7-9
CASSFATSGSSYNEQFF
TGTGCCAGCAGCTTCGCGACTAGCGGGTCTTCCTACAATGAGCAGTTCTTC
>15|TRBJ2-4|NA|NA|TRBV28
CASGGQSLAKNIQYF
TGTGCCAGCGGGGGACAAAGTCTAGCCAAAAACATTCAGTACTTC
>13|TRBJ2-7|NA|NA|TRBV18
CASSPPGAYEQYF
TGTGCCAGCTCACCACCGGGAGCTTACGAGCAGTACTTC
>14|TRBJ2-3|NA|NA|TRBV10-2
CASSDRGSTDTQYF
TGCGCCAGCAGTGATCGGGGTAGCACAGATACGCAGTATTTT
>11|TRBJ2-2|NA|NA|TRBV28
CASGPSEKLFF
TGTGCCAGCGGCCCCTCGGAGAAGCTGTTTTTT
>17|TRBJ1-3|NA|NA|TRBV28
CASSLSYVRARGNTIYF
TGTGCCAGCAGTTTAAGTTATGTGAGGGCTCGTGGAAACACCATATATTTT
>15|TRBJ2-5|NA|NA|TRBV5-4
CASSSAKSIQETQYF
TGTGCCAGCAGCTCGGCGAAAAGTATTCAAGAGACCCAGTACTTC
>14|TRBJ1-3|NA|NA|TRBV28
CASSSRFSGNTIYF
TGTGCCAGCAGTTCCAGATTCTCTGGAAACACCATATATTTT
>16|TRBJ2-1|NA|NA|TRBV7-9
CASSFRLGGSYNEQFF
TGTGCCAGCAGCTTTCGACTAGGCGGCTCCTACAATGAGCAGTTCTTC
>14|TRBJ2-3|NA|NA|TRBV6-5
CASSSGRMTDTQYF
TGTGCCAGCAGTTCGGGAAGGATGACAGATACGCAGTATTTT
>12|TRBJ1-2|NA|NA|TRBV7-2
CASSLSVYGYTF
TGTGCCAGCAGCTTATCCGTCTATGGCTACACCTTC
>17|TRBJ1-1|NA|NA|TRBV7-3
CASSLTGGRTGGTEAFF
TGTGCCAGCAGCTTAACCGGGGGAAGGACCGGGGGCACTGAAGCTTTCTTT
>15|TRBJ1-3|NA|NA|TRBV21-1
CASSKAGDRGNTIYF
TGTGCCAGCAGCAAAGCGGGGGACAGGGGAAACACCATATATTTT
>14|TRBJ2-7|NA|NA|TRBV7-9
CASRQSVLTYEQYF
TGTGCCAGCCGGCAATCAGTCCTAACCTACGAGCAGTACTTC
>17|TRBJ2-2|NA|TRBD2|TRBV27
CASRGTSGSVDTGELFF
TGTGCCAGCAGGGGAACTAGCGGGAGTGTCGACACCGGGGAGCTGTTTTTT
>14|TRBJ2-7|NA|TRBD1|TRBV5-4
CASSPGQGPYEQYF
TGTGCCAGCAGCCCGGGACAGGGTCCGTACGAGCAGTACTTC
>17|TRBJ2-5|NA|TRBD2|TRBV11-2
CASSFPWGGRLFETQYF
TGTGCCAGCAGCTTCCCGTGGGGAGGGCGTTTGTTTGAGACCCAGTACTTC
>13|TRBJ2-6|NA|NA|TRBV9
CASSVEGANVLTF
TGTGCCAGCAGCGTAGAGGGGGCCAACGTCCTGACTTTC
>16|TRBJ1-5|NA|NA|TRBV7-8
CASSLFRQGAAGPQHF
TGTGCCAGCAGCTTATTTCGGCAGGGAGCCGCGGGGCCCCAGCATTTT